These 24 T cell receptor beta chains came from one sample sequenced in a study of shared clonotypes between healthy human individuals. Sequenced by immunoSEQ multiplex PCR; TCRdb stores in-frame clones only, minus some. The table shows 2.3 million or so clones, with 80% to 95% occurring only once. The sequenced material came from naive CD4+ T cells from PBMCs. The subset: CD45RA+ positively selected. These receptors were collected from a man between 18 and 35 years old in good health. Some clones in this sample may be carry-over from other donors' samples.

The chain is built from TRBV5-6 and TRBJ1-1; D gene uncertain. Germline V CDR1 and CDR2: SGHDT, YYEEEE. The V and J ends lost 0 bases and 1 base respectively, with 7 bases between them. There are 14 residues in the CDR3. The CDR3 bases are TGTGCCAGCAGCTTGGGTGTGGGGAACACTGAAGCTTTCTTT. Encoded protein: CASSLGVGNTEAFF.

A single count supports this clone. The chain joins TRBV7-9 to TRBJ2-7; D remains unclear. CDR3 size: 12 residues. V lost 1 base, J lost 7 bases, and 8 bases lay in between. In germline, CDR1 is SEHNR, CDR2 FQNEAQ (reference sequence). The CDR3 DNA reads TGTGCCAGCAGCTTAGAACACGCTGAGCAGTACTTC. Its translation is CASSLEHAEQYF.

V usage is TRBV10-3 and J usage is TRBJ2-3; D is tentatively TRBD1 or TRBD2 (5 bases each). Between the trimmed V and J ends, which lost 6 bases and 2 bases, there was a span of 15 bases. Germline CDR1 is ENHRY and CDR2 is SYGVKD. This CDR3 is built from 15 residues. The CDR3 DNA sequence: TGTGCCATCAGAAAGGGACGGGAAACCACAGATACGCAGTATTTT. Translation: CAIRKGRETTDTQYF.

V usage is TRBV7-3 and J usage is TRBJ2-1; 7 nucleotides line up with TRBD2. Germline CDR1 and CDR2: SGHTA and FQGTGA. Trimming removed 2 bases from V and 2 bases from J; junction bases left unmatched: 9. The CDR3 has 17 amino acids. Here the CDR3 DNA reads TGTGCCAGCAGCTTACTTGGTCGGGGGGATGCCTACAATGAGCAGTTCTTC. It specifies CASSLLGRGDAYNEQFF.

This chain joins TRBV6-5 and TRBJ2-7; D may be TRBD1 (5 bases). This CDR3 is built from 13 residues. Germline CDR1 is MNHEY and CDR2 is SVGAGI. The V end lost 5 bases, the J end lost 6 bases, and 14 bases lay between the germline ends. The CDR3 region has the DNA TGTGCCAGCAGTAACGACAGTCCTCCCGAGCAGTACTTC. This gives the protein CASSNDSPPEQYF.

The V gene is TRBV9, the J gene TRBJ2-5; tentative D call: TRBD2 (5 bases). This CDR3 has 14 amino acids. Trimming took 4 bases from V and 3 from J, leaving 13 bases between them. Germline V gene sequence: CDR1 SGDLS, CDR2 YYNGEE. CDR3 nucleotide sequence: TGTGCCAGCAGCCCCCGGGGTGGGGAAGAGACCCAGTACTTC. Amino acids: CASSPRGGEETQYF.

Only a few counts were recorded for this clone. The same CDR3 can be traced to other DNA sequences in this sample. The CDR3 protein is CASSTQGSGNTIYF. CDR3 coding DNA: TGTGCCAGTAGTACCCAGGGATCTGGAAACACCATATATTTT. The chain combines TRBV19 with TRBJ1-3; D might be TRBD1 (5 bases). The ends were cut back, 4 bases at V and 1 base at J, with 8 bases in the middle. This CDR3 is built from 14 residues. CDR1 LNHDA and CDR2 SQIVND come from the germline V gene (reference sequence).

CDR3 nucleotide sequence: TGTGCCAGCAGCTTAGTCATGGACGGTGAGCAGTTCTTC. Encoded protein: CASSLVMDGEQFF. This rearrangement joins TRBV7-2 to TRBJ2-1; no reliable D call. The CDR3 sequence is 13 residues long. From germline, CDR1 is SGHTA and CDR2 FQGNSA. The V gene lost 1 base and the J gene lost 9 bases, with 10 bases spanning the gap.

The gene calls are TRBV5-1 and TRBJ1-1; D unresolved. The germline V gene has CDR1 SGHRS and CDR2 YFSETQ. The CDR3 has 15 amino acids. V was cut by 5 bases and J by 0 bases, with 14 bases left in between. DNA of the CDR3: TGCGCCAGCAGTTCGACGACAATCATGAACACTGAAGCTTTCTTT. Protein product: CASSSTTIMNTEAFF.

V gene TRBV2 combines with J gene TRBJ2-2; perhaps TRBD2 as D (6 bases). In germline, CDR1 is SNHLY, CDR2 FYNNEI. The CDR3 has 18 amino acids. Deletions cut 2 bases from V and 2 bases from J, with 18 bases between. The DNA of the CDR3 is TGTGCCAGCAGTGAAAGGCCACCGACTAGGACCAACACCGGGGAGCTGTTTTTT. It is translated as CASSERPPTRTNTGELFF.

This sequence joins TRBV9 and TRBJ1-4; D is possibly TRBD1 (5 bases). Germline CDR1 reads SGDLS; CDR2 reads YYNGEE. V was pared by 0 bases and J by 6 bases, with 15 bases between. This CDR3 comprises 16 residues. CDR3 amino acids: CASSVDYGGSDEKLFF. As DNA, the CDR3 is TGTGCCAGCAGCGTAGATTATGGGGGTAGCGATGAAAAACTGTTTTTT.

For this clone: The sample has other DNA sequences that encode this CDR3 too. The chain has TRBV5-1 and TRBJ2-7; D may correspond to TRBD1 or TRBD2 (7 bases each). The CDR3 totals 15 residues. Germline V CDR1 and CDR2: SGHRS, YFSETQ. The V gene lost 1 base and the J gene lost 1 base, with 12 bases spanning the gap. The CDR3 sequence: CASSLSGTASYEQYF. The CDR3 DNA is TGCGCCAGCAGCTTGAGCGGGACAGCATCCTACGAGCAGTACTTC. Complete variable domain (other parts from reference TRBV5-1 and TRBJ2-7): KAGVTQTPRYLIKTRGQQVTLSCSPISGHRSVSWYQQTPGQGLQFLFEYFSETQRNKGNFPGRFSGRQFSNSRSEMNVSTLELGDSALYLCASSLSGTASYEQYFGPGTRLTVT.

With regard to this clone: The same CDR3 also results from other DNA sequences found in this sample. The chain recombines TRBV28 with TRBJ2-2; the D is unclear. Trimming pared 2 bases from V and 5 bases from J, leaving 3 bases between. CDR1 and CDR2 from the germline V gene are MDHEN and SYDVKM. CDR3 length: 12 amino acids. The CDR3 protein is CASSLVTGELFF. Here the CDR3 DNA reads TGTGCCAGCAGTTTAGTGACCGGGGAGCTGTTTTTT.

J is TRBJ2-1 and V is TRBV11-2, with D perhaps matching TRBD1 (5 bases). CDR3 length equals 12 residues. V lost 5 bases and J 15 bases, leaving 17 bases between the germline ends. CDR1 SGHAT and CDR2 FQNNGV come from the germline V gene. The CDR3 nucleotides read TGTGCCAGCAGCGAACAACTACAGGACCCGTTCTTC. This encodes CASSEQLQDPFF.

In its sample, this clone was seen once. The DNA for the CDR3 is TGTGCCAGCAGCTTAGTCGTAGGGGACACTGAAGCTTTCTTT. Its translation: CASSLVVGDTEAFF. The chain employs TRBV6-1 and TRBJ1-1, with a weak D call TRBD1 (5 bases). CDR1 is MNHNS and CDR2 is SASEGT in the germline V gene. The V end was cut by 6 bases, the J end by 3 bases, with 14 bases between. This CDR3 is 14 amino acids long.

The chain couples TRBV30 to TRBJ2-5; no reliable D call. The germline V gene has CDR1 GTSNPN and CDR2 SVGIG (reference sequence). Trimming left V 5 bases short and J 5 bases short, with 24 bases between. The CDR3 spans 16 residues. This CDR3 reads CAWVIRRASKLETQYF. The CDR3 DNA is TGTGCCTGGGTGATCCGTAGGGCGTCGAAATTGGAGACCCAGTACTTC.

Points on this clone: The sample contains more than one DNA sequence encoding this CDR3. The chain joins TRBV28 to TRBJ1-5; TRBD1 aligns across 9 bases. The CDR3 extends over 14 amino acids. The V segment lost 5 bases and the J segment 6 bases; nucleotides outside the gene matches: 5. Germline CDR1 reads MDHEN; CDR2 reads SYDVKM. The CDR3 DNA sequence: TGTGCCAGCAGTCCGGGACAGGGTTTTCAGCCCCAGCATTTT. The encoded protein is CASSPGQGFQPQHF.

The chain combines TRBV5-4 with TRBJ1-4; the match to TRBD1 covers 9 bases. From germline, CDR1 is SGHNT and CDR2 YYREEE (reference sequence). The junction had 6 bases not matched to a gene; V was cut back by 4 bases and J by 5 bases. This CDR3 spans 15 amino acids. DNA of the CDR3: TGTGCCAGCAGCAGATCCGGACAGGGGAATGAAAAACTGTTTTTT. It specifies CASSRSGQGNEKLFF.

The count of this clone is one. V and J are TRBV6-1 and TRBJ1-5, with 7 bases fitting TRBD1. The CDR3 runs to 15 residues. Germline-derived CDR1 and CDR2 are MNHNS and SASEGT. V dropped 5 bases and J dropped 5; count of bases not matched to a gene: 9. The CDR3 DNA follows: TGTGCCAGCAGTAGAACAGGGGATAAGGATCAGCCCCAGCATTTT. This gives the protein CASSRTGDKDQPQHF.

This sequence joins TRBV29-1 and TRBJ1-2, with D perhaps TRBD1 (5 bases). The CDR3 loop spans 16 amino acids. Germline assignment: CDR1 SQVTM and CDR2 ANQGSEA. The V gene lost 3 bases and the J gene lost 8 bases, with 25 bases spanning the gap. In DNA, the CDR3 is TGCAGCGTTGACGCCGGGACGGCAGTTCGGGGAGAGGGCTACACCTTC. This sequence encodes CSVDAGTAVRGEGYTF.

The rearrangement links TRBV7-2 to TRBJ2-2; TRBD2 matches 9 bases. There are 15 residues in the CDR3. CDR1 and CDR2 from the germline V gene are SGHTA and FQGNSA. Trimming cost V 5 bases and J 6 bases; bases outside gene matches: 7. The CDR3 region has the DNA TGTGCCAGCAGCGATGGGACTAGCCGGGCCGGGGAGCTGTTTTTT. This codes for CASSDGTSRAGELFF.

The rearrangement joins TRBV7-2 to TRBJ2-3, with a possible D match to TRBD2 (7 bases). Germline V gene data show CDR1 as SGHTA and CDR2 as FQGNSA. The ends were cut back, 3 bases at V and 5 bases at J, with 12 bases in the middle. This CDR3 is built from 14 residues. CDR3 in DNA: TGTGCCAGCAGCTTTCGAGGGGGGGGAGATACGCAGTATTTT. Residues: CASSFRGGGDTQYF.

About this clone itself: In the same sample, other DNA sequences code for this CDR3. This chain connects TRBV27 to TRBJ1-5; D is unresolved. Trimming shortened V by 2 bases and J by 4 bases, and 6 bases separated the two germline ends. There are 13 residues in the CDR3. From germline, CDR1 is MNHEY and CDR2 SMNVEV (reference sequence). This CDR3 is CASSLVGNQPQHF. In DNA form, the CDR3 reads TGTGCCAGCAGTTTAGTGGGGAATCAGCCCCAGCATTTT.

This chain connects TRBV6-6 to TRBJ2-7; 12 bases fit TRBD2. J lost 4 bases, V lost 10 bases, and 5 bases had no gene match. Germline loops: CDR1 MNHNY, CDR2 SVGAGI (reference sequence). The CDR3 consists of 13 residues. The CDR3 loop is CATGTSGSYEQYF. CDR3 in DNA: TGTGCCACCGGGACTAGCGGGTCATACGAGCAGTACTTC.